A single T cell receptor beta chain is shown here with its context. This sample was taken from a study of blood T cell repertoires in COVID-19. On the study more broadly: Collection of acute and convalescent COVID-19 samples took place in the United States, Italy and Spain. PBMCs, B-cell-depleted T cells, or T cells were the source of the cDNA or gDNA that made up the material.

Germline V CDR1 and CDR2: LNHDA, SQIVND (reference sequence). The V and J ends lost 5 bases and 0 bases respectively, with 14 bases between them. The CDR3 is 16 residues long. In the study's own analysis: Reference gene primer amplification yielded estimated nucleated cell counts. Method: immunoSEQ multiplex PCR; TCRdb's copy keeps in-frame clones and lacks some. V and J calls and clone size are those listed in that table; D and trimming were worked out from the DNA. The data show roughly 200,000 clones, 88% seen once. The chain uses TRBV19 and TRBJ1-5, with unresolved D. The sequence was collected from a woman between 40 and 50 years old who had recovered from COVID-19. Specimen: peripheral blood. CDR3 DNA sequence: TGTGCCAGTAGTGCGAGACTGAAAGATAGCAATCAGCCCCAGCATTTT. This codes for CASSARLKDSNQPQHF.